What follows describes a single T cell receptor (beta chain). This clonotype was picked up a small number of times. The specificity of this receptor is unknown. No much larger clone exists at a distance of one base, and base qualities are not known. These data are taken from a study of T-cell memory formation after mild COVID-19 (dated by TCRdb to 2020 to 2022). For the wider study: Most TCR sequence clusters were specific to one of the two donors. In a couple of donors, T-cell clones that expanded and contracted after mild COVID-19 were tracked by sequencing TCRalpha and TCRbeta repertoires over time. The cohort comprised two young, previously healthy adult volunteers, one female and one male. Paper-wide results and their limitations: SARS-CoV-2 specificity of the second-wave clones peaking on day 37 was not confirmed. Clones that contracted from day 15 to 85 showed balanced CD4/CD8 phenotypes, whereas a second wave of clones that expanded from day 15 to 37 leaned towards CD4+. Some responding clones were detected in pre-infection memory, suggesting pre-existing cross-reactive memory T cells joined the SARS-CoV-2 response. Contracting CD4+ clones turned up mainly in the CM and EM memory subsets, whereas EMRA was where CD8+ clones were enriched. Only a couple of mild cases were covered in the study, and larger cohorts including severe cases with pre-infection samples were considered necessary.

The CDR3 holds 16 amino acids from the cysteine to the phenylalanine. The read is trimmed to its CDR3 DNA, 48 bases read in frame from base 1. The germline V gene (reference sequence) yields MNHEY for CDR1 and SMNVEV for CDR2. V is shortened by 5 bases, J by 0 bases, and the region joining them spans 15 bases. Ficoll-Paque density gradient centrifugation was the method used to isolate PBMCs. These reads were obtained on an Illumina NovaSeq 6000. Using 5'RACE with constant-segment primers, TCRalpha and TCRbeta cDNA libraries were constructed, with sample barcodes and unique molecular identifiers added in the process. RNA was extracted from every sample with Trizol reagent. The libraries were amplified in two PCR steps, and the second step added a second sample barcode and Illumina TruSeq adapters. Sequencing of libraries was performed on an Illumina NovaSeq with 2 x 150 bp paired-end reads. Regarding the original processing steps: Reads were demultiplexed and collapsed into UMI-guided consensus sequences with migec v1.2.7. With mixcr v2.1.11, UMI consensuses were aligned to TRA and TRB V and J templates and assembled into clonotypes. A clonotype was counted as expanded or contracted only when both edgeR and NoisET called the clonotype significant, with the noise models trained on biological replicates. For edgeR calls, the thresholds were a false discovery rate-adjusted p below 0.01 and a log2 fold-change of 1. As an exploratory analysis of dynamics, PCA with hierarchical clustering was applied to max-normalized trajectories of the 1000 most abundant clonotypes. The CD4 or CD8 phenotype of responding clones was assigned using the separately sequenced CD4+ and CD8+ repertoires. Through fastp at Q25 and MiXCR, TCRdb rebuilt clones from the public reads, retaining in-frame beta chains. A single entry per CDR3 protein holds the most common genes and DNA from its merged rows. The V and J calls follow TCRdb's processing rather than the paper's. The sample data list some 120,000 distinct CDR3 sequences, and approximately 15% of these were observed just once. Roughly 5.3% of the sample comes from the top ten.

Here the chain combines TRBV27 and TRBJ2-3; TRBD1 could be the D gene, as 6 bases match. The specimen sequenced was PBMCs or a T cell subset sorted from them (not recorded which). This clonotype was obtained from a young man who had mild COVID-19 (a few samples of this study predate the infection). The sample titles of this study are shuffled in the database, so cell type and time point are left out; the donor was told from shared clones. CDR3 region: CASSHSGTSSTDTQYF. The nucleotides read TGTGCCAGCAGTCATTCCGGGACATCTAGCACAGATACGCAGTATTTT.